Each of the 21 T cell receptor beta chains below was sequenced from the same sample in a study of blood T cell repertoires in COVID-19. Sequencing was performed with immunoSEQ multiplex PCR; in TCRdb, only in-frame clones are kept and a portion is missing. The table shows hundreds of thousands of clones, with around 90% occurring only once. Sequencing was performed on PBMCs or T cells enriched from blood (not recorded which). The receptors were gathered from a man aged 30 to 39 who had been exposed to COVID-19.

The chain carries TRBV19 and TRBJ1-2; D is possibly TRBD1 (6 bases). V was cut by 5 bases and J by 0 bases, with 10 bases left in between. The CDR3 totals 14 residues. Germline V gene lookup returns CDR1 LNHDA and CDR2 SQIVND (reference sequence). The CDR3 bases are TGTGCCAGTAGTCCGGACAGATCTAACTATGGCTACACCTTC. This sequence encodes CASSPDRSNYGYTF.

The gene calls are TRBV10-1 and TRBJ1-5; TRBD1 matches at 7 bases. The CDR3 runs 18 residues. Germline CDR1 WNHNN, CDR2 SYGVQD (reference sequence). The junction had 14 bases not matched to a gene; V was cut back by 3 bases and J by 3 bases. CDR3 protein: CASSDPAGLGGFNQPQHF. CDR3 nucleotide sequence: TGCGCCAGCAGTGACCCCGCCGGTTTAGGGGGCTTCAATCAGCCCCAGCATTTT.

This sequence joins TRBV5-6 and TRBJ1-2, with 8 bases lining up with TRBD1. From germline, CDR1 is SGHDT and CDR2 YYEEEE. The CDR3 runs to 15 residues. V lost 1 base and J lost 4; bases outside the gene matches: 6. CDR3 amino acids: CASSLITGGGYGYTF. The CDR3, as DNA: TGTGCCAGCAGCTTGATAACAGGGGGTGGCTATGGCTACACCTTC.

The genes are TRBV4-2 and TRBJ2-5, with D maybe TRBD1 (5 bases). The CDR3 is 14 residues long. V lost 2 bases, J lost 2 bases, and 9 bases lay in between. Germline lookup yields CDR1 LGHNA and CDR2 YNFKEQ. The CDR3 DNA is TGTGCCAGCAGCCAACGGACAAATCAAGAGACCCAGTACTTC. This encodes CASSQRTNQETQYF.

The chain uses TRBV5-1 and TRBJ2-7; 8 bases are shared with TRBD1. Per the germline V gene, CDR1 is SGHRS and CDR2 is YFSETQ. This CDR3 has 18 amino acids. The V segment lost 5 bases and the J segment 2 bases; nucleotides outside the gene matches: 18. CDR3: CASSPTLFPTGDTYEQYF. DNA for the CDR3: TGCGCCAGCAGTCCTACCCTTTTCCCGACAGGGGACACCTACGAGCAGTACTTC.

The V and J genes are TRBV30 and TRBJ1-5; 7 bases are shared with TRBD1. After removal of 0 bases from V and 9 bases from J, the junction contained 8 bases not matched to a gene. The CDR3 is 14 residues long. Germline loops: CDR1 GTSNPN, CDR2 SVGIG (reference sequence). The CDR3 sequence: CAWSVERGRMPQHF. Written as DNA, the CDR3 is TGTGCCTGGAGTGTTGAGAGGGGGCGAATGCCCCAGCATTTT.

CDR3 bases: TGTGCCAGCAGTCTGACTAGCGGGGGGGCCAGTGAGCAGTTCTTC. Translation gives CASSLTSGGASEQFF. This sequence joins TRBV2 and TRBJ2-1, with 14 nucleotides matching TRBD2. The germline CDR1 and CDR2 sequences are SNHLY and FYNNEI. V lost 5 bases, J lost 9 bases, and 6 bases stayed unmatched. The CDR3 covers 15 residues.

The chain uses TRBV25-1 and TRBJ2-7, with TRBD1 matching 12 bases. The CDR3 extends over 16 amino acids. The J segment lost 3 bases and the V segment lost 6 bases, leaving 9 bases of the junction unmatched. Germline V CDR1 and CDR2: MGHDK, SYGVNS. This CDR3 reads CASRKTGQGALYEQYF. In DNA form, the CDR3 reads TGTGCCAGCAGGAAAACGGGACAGGGGGCCCTCTACGAGCAGTACTTC.

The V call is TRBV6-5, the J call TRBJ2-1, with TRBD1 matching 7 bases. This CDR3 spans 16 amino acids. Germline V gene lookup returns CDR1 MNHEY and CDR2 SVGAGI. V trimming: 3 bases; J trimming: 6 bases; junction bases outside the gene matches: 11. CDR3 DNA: TGTGCCAGCAGTTATCAGACAGGGAGACCTCCCAATGAGCAGTTCTTC. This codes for CASSYQTGRPPNEQFF.

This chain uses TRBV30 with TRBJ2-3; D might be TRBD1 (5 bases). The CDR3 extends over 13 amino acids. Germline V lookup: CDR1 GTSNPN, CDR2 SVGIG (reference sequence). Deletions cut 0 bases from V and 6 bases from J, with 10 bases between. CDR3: CAWSVLGDDTQYF. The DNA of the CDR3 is TGTGCCTGGAGTGTATTAGGGGATGATACGCAGTATTTT.

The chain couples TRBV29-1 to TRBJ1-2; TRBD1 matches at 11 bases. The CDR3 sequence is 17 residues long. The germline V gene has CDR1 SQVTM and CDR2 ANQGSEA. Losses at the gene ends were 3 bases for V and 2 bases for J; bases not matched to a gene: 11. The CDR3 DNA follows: TGCAGCGTTGATGGGGGGACAGGGGGGCCCCAAAACTATGGCTACACCTTC. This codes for CSVDGGTGGPQNYGYTF.

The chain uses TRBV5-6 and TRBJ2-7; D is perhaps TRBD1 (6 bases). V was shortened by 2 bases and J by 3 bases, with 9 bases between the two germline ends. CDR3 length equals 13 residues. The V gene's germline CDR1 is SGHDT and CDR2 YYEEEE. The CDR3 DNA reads TGTGCCAGCAGCTTCGACAGGAGCTACGAGCAGTACTTC. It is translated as CASSFDRSYEQYF.

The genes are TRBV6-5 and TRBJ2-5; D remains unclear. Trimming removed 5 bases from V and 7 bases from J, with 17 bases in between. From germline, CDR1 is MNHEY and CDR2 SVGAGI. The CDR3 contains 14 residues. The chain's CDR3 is CASSIQAFMGTQYF. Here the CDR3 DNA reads TGTGCCAGCAGTATCCAGGCCTTTATGGGGACCCAGTACTTC.

Written as DNA, the CDR3 is TGTGCCAGCAGCTTAAGGGCCGGGAACTATAATTCACCCCTCCACTTT. Translating it yields CASSLRAGNYNSPLHF. The chain carries TRBV7-8 and TRBJ1-6; D gene uncertain. The length of the CDR3 is 16 residues. Trimming took 2 bases from V and 3 from J, leaving 11 bases between them. Germline V gives CDR1 SGHVS, CDR2 FQNEAQ.

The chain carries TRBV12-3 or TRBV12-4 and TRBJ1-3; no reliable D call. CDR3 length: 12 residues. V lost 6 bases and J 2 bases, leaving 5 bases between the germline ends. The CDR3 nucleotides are TGTGCCAGCAGACAACCTGGAAACACCATATATTTT. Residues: CASRQPGNTIYF.

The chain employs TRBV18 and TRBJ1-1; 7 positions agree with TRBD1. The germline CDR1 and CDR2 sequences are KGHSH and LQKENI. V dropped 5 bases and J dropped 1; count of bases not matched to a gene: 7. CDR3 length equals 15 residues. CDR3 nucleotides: TGTGCCAGCTCAAGGACTCGGACAGGGAACACTGAAGCTTTCTTT. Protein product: CASSRTRTGNTEAFF.

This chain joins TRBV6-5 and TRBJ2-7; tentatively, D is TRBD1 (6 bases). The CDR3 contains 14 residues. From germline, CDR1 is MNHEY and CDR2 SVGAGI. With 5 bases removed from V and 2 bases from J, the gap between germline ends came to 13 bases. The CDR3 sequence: CASSTPDSPYEQYF. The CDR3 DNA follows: TGTGCCAGCAGTACCCCGGACAGTCCCTACGAGCAGTACTTC.

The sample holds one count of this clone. CDR3: CASSLGTSGLVGTDTQYF. The CDR3 DNA sequence: TGTGCCAGCAGCTTAGGGACTAGCGGGCTCGTCGGCACAGATACGCAGTATTTT. The chain links TRBV11-3 to TRBJ2-3; 11 bases are shared with TRBD2. Germline V lookup: CDR1 SGHNT, CDR2 YENEEA. The CDR3 runs to 18 residues. Germline trimming cut 1 base from V and 1 base from J; bases unmatched to any gene: 7.

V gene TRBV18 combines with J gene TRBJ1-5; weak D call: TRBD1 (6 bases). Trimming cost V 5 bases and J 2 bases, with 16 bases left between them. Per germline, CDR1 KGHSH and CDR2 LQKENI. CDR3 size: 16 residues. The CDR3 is CASSSRGGAGNQPQHF. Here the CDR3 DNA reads TGTGCCAGCTCATCCCGTGGGGGGGCAGGCAATCAGCCCCAGCATTTT.

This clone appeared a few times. This CDR3 is CASSHGSSYNSPLHF. The CDR3 DNA sequence: TGTGCCAGCAGCCACGGGAGCTCCTATAATTCACCCCTCCACTTT. J is TRBJ1-6 and V is TRBV3-1 (or the pseudogene TRBV3-2); D ambiguous. V was pared by 3 bases and J by 0 bases, with 6 bases between. Germline values: CDR1 LGHDT, CDR2 YNNKEL (reference sequence). The CDR3 runs to 15 residues.

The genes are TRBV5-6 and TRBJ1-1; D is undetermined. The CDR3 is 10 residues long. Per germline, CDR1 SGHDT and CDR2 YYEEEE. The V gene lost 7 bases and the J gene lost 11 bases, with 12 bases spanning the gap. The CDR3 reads CASPEVGAFF. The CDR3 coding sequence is TGTGCCAGCCCCGAGGTTGGGGCTTTCTTT.